The clone carrying this T cell receptor beta chain was counted at least ten times. The antigen is not known. This record belongs to a study of T cells in Graves' hyperthyroidism and ophthalmopathy. Study-wide context: Prior to any treatment, at the point of initial diagnosis, peripheral blood was collected.

Orbital computed tomography and thyroid ultrasound, together with serum TRAb and thyroxine and clinical symptoms, were used for diagnoses. Roughly 9.1 ml of fresh peripheral blood supplied the PBMCs. Findings and limits, study-wide: Using 13 V-J features, a model discriminated ophthalmopathy from stable hyperthyroidism.

Amplified regions were TCR beta CDR3 sequences from RNA transcripts. TCR CDR3 underwent first-round RT-PCR with the HTBI primer set. MiXCR was run by TCRdb on the multiplex PCR reads, yielding one entry per CDR3 protein. The sample records some 600,000 distinct CDR3 sequences, about 15% being singletons. The clonotype was recovered from a woman aged 25 to 39 with Graves' hyperthyroidism that later progressed to Graves' ophthalmopathy. Sequences were obtained from blood.

The CDR3 DNA reads as TGTGCCAGCACGAGCGGGACACCCACGAACACTGAAGCTTTCTTT. Its protein product is CASTSGTPTNTEAFF. V gene TRBV7-9 combines with J gene TRBJ1-1; perhaps TRBD1 as D (6 bases). The CDR3 extends over 15 amino acids. Germline V gene sequence: CDR1 SEHNR, CDR2 FQNEAQ (reference sequence). Trimming removed 7 bases from V and 1 base from J, with 16 bases in between.